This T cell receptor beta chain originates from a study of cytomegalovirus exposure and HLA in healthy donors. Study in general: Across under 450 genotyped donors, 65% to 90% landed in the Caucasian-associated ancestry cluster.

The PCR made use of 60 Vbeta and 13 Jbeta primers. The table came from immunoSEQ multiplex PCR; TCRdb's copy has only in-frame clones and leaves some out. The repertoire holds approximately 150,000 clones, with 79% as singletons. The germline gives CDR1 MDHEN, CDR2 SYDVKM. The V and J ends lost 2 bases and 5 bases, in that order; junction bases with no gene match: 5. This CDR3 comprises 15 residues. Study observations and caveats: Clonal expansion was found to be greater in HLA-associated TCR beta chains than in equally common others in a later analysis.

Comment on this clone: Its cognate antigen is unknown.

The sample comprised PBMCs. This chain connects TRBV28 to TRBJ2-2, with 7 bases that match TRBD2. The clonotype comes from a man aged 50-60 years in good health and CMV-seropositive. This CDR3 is CASSLAGDRTGELFF. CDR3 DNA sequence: TGTGCCAGCAGTTTAGCGGGAGATAGAACCGGGGAGCTGTTTTTT.